This T cell receptor (beta chain) was captured in a study of blood T cells in healthy people across ages. Points from the study as a whole: As naive T cell percentage varied, TCR beta diversity correlated strongly with it.

This clonotype was recorded a few times. Its cognate antigen is unknown. The CDR3 extends over 14 amino acids. Trimming shortened V by 3 bases and J by 0 bases, and 8 bases separated the two germline ends. Per the germline V gene, CDR1 is SGHVS and CDR2 is FQNEAQ. A second PCR, run for roughly 6 to 11 cycles, used a sample-barcoded 5' primer plus a J-beta primer mix. Per sample, CDR3-containing paired-end reads numbered at least 3 million. TCRdb fed the 5' RACE reads into MiXCR, producing one record per CDR3 protein. Of 1 million to 1.2 million distinct CDR3 sequences in the sample, more than 30% are singletons; the top ten hold roughly 14%.

Sequencing was carried out using blood. This TCR derives from a man aged 18 to 35 in good health. The V gene is TRBV7-8, the J gene TRBJ1-2; D remains unclear. Here the CDR3 reads CASSLVRTNYGYTF. The CDR3 nucleotides are TGTGCCAGCAGCTTGGTCAGGACTAACTATGGCTACACCTTC.